This is a list of T cell receptor beta chains from one sample in a study of T cell responses to AZD1222 COVID-19 vaccine. The data were produced by immunoSEQ multiplex PCR, yet TCRdb's version contains in-frame clones alone and is incomplete. Of around 91,000 clones listed, around nine tenths are singletons. The sequenced sample was peripheral blood, obtained on day 0 of AZD1222 vaccination. The receptors come from an adult in good health. Both conserved end residues are part of each CDR3. A D gene is named only where the DNA matches it firmly. Clone size is shown for a subset of rows, as once, few, many or a class of expanded clone.

TRBJ1-5 NA NA TRBV9 TGTGCCAGCAGCGTAGACCCCGATAGCAATCAGCCCCAGCATTTT CASSVDPDSNQPQHF
TRBJ1-5 NA NA TRBV7-9 TGTGCCAGCAGCTTTTACGGGGCCAATCAGCCCCAGCATTTT CASSFYGANQPQHF
TRBJ2-7 NA NA TRBV28 TGTGCCAGCAGTTTAAGCAGGGTGACCTACGAGCAGTACTTC CASSLSRVTYEQYF
TRBJ2-7 TRBD1 NA TRBV5-4 TGTGCCAGCAGCACCTGGGACAGGGGGCTGGACGAGCAGTACTTC CASSTWDRGLDEQYF
TRBJ2-5 NA NA TRBV6-6 TGTGCCAGCAGTTACAGGGTCGGAGAGACCCAGTACTTC CASSYRVGETQYF
TRBJ2-2 NA NA TRBV7-2 TGTGCCAGCAGCTCGGCCCCGAACACCGGGGAGCTGTTTTTT CASSSAPNTGELFF
TRBJ1-1 NA NA TRBV7-9 TGTGCCAGCAGCCCCGATGAGGGGGGAGGCGCTGAAGCTTTCTTT CASSPDEGGGAEAFF
TRBJ2-7 NA NA TRBV29-1 TGCAGCGTTGGAGGGGCCTACGAGCAGTACTTC CSVGGAYEQYF
TRBJ2-5 NA NA TRBV6-2/TRBV6-3 TGTGCCAGCAGCCCTCTCCCCGTACCAGCCCAAGAGACCCAGTACTTC CASSPLPVPAQETQYF
TRBJ1-5 NA NA TRBV5-1 TGCGCCAGCAGCGTTGACGGCCAGGGCTTGAATCAGCCCCAGCATTTT CASSVDGQGLNQPQHF
TRBJ1-3 NA few TRBV18 TGTGCCAGCTCAGTCCCACTTACTCCACTCTCTGGAAACACCATATATTTT CASSVPLTPLSGNTIYF
TRBJ1-1 TRBD1 NA TRBV27 TGTGCCAGCAGCTCCACCGGGACAGGGGTTCGGAGGGCTGAAGCTTTCTTT CASSSTGTGVRRAEAFF
TRBJ1-3 NA NA TRBV5-1 TGCGCCAGCAGCCCTATGTCCCTCTCTGGAAACACCATATATTTT CASSPMSLSGNTIYF
TRBJ2-1 NA NA TRBV19 TGTGCCAGTTCCAATGAGGCTTTCTCCTACAATGAGCAGTTCTTC CASSNEAFSYNEQFF
TRBJ2-7 NA once TRBV5-1 TGCGCCAGCAGCACACCCGGGGCCTACGAGCAGTACTTC CASSTPGAYEQYF
TRBJ1-5 TRBD1 few TRBV19 TGTGCCAGTAGTATGGGTACAGGGGGCCTGCAGCCCCAGCATTTT CASSMGTGGLQPQHF
TRBJ1-5 NA NA TRBV5-1 TGCGCCAGCAGCTTGCAGGGCCATAGCAATCAGCCCCAGCATTTT CASSLQGHSNQPQHF
TRBJ2-1 NA NA TRBV7-3 TGTGCCAGCAGCTTCCCTGACAGGCCTGAGCAGTTCTTC CASSFPDRPEQFF
TRBJ1-5 NA NA TRBV28 TGTGCCAGCAGCCCGGAGCGGCAGCCCCAGCATTTT CASSPERQPQHF
TRBJ2-5 NA NA TRBV7-2 TGTGCCAGCAGCTTACCGGGGATCTCCCAAGAGACCCAGTACTTC CASSLPGISQETQYF
TRBJ1-5 TRBD1 NA TRBV19 TGTGCCAGTAGTATACAGGGACAGAACAATCAGCCCCAGCATTTT CASSIQGQNNQPQHF
TRBJ2-1 NA NA TRBV12-3/TRBV12-4 TGTGCCAGCAGTCTCGGACAGCACAATGAGCAGTTCTTC CASSLGQHNEQFF
TRBJ2-5 TRBD2 NA TRBV6-5 TGTGCCAGCAGGGCTAGCGGGTCGGCCCAGTACTTC CASRASGSAQYF